The present T cell receptor beta chain was sequenced within a study of blood T cell repertoires in COVID-19. Overall study context: Samples of COVID-19 (acute and convalescent) were obtained from the United States, Italy and Spain. Sources were T cells, B-cell-depleted T cells, or PBMCs; the material itself was cDNA or gDNA.

TCRdb's table, derived via immunoSEQ multiplex PCR, lists solely in-frame clones and lacks some. The sample carries around 160,000 clones, approximately 88% recorded once. The V end lost 0 bases, the J end lost 6 bases, and 15 bases lay between the germline ends. The CDR3 is made up of 15 amino acids. CDR1 GTSNPN and CDR2 SVGIG come from the germline V gene (reference sequence). Residents of around 24 US areas, aged roughly 18 to 89 years, made up the participants. Participants' reported clinical history set cohort assignment. Sequencing was done on a sample of PBMCs or T cells enriched from blood (not recorded which). The chain recombines TRBV30 with TRBJ2-1; possibly TRBD2 for D (5 bases). The sequence was collected from a woman aged 60-70 years who had recovered from COVID-19. CDR3 in DNA: TGTGCCTGGAGTGTACAACTAGTTCTCTCCAATGAGCAGTTCTTC. This encodes CAWSVQLVLSNEQFF.